This T cell receptor (beta chain) was captured by sequencing in a study of a mutant IDH1 vaccine in newly diagnosed glioma. Study-wide context: Vaccines began 4-6 weeks after radiotherapy alone, or with temozolomide cycles. Treated patients, approximately 62% male and roughly 40% female, averaged approximately 40 years of age.

Only in-frame clones appear in the TCRdb table, and some are missing; sequencing was by immunoSEQ multiplex PCR. Of tens of thousands of clones in the sample, approximately 81% were seen once. The CDR3 runs to 13 residues. Trimming pared 3 bases from V and 5 bases from J, leaving 7 bases between. Per the germline V gene, CDR1 is MNHEY and CDR2 is SMNVEV (reference sequence). Described time point: week 35, safety follow-up. The vaccine gave 300 ug of a 20-mer mutant IDH1 peptide subcutaneously per dose. General study findings and limits: Among patients, roughly 95% showed immune responses induced by the vaccine.

As concerns this clone: Its matching antigen is unknown.

The source material was PBMCs, sampled from a glioma patient whose treatment included an IDH1 peptide vaccine. The sequence came from a man younger than 35 with glioma. This chain connects TRBV27 to TRBJ1-4; D uncertain. CDR3 sequence: CASSLAENEKLFF. The DNA for the CDR3 is TGTGCCAGCAGTTTGGCAGAGAATGAAAAACTGTTTTTT.